Below are 24 T cell receptor beta chains sequenced from a single sample in a study of shared clonotypes between healthy human individuals (dated by TCRdb to about 2020). The library was prepared using the immunoSEQ multiplex PCR assay. What TCRdb holds here is the immuneACCESS table cut down to in-frame rearrangements. Part of the clones is not present; checked against another copy, under half of the missing clones reflect an unresolved V gene, and the others are unexplained. Within this sample are 2 million to 2.5 million clones, with nearly 97% of them counted one time only. The top ten hold approximately 0.13% of the sample. The sequenced material came from naive CD4+ T cells sorted from blood. This specimen's cell subset or site label, interpreted: CD45RA+ positively selected. The source of these receptors is a man between 18 and 35 years old in good health.

CDR3 sequence reads: CASSLSQGSAEKLFF. The CDR3 DNA reads TGTGCCAGCAGTTTATCTCAGGGGTCGGCTGAAAAACTGTTTTTT. The rearrangement joins TRBV28 to TRBJ1-4, with a tentative D call TRBD1 (6 bases). This CDR3 spans 15 amino acids. Germline CDR1 MDHEN, CDR2 SYDVKM. With 1 base removed from V and 7 bases from J, the gap between germline ends came to 13 bases.

The V and J genes are TRBV5-4 and TRBJ2-5; the match to TRBD2 covers 8 bases. CDR3 length: 15 residues. After removal of 1 base from V and 5 bases from J, the junction contained 7 bases not matched to a gene. CDR1 and CDR2 (germline): SGHNT, YYREEE (reference sequence). For the CDR3, the DNA is TGTGCCAGCAGCTTGTCGGGGGGGGCCGCCGAGACCCAGTACTTC. Its protein product is CASSLSGGAAETQYF.

The chain is built from TRBV5-1 and TRBJ2-2; TRBD1 aligns across 8 bases. The CDR3 is 15 residues long. V shed 4 bases, J shed 6 bases, and the junction held 8 bases outside the gene matches. The germline V gene encodes CDR1 SGHRS and CDR2 YFSETQ. The CDR3 DNA follows: TGCGCCAGCAGCACAAGGACAGGGCGGGCCGGGGAGCTGTTTTTT. Its protein product is CASSTRTGRAGELFF.

This clone was seen a single time. Additional DNA sequences in this sample encode the identical CDR3. The V gene is TRBV6-6, the J gene TRBJ1-6; possible D gene TRBD1, 6 bases. The CDR3 is 14 residues long. Trimming pared 2 bases from V and 7 bases from J, leaving 9 bases between. Germline CDR1 and CDR2: MNHNY and SVGAGI (reference sequence). For the CDR3, the DNA is TGTGCCAGCAGTTACGGGCAGGGGAATTCACCCCTCCACTTT. It codes for CASSYGQGNSPLHF.

This chain uses TRBV29-1 with TRBJ2-5; D gene ambiguous. CDR3 length: 11 residues. V lost 5 bases and J 3 bases, leaving 7 bases between the germline ends. CDR1 and CDR2 from the germline V gene are SQVTM and ANQGSEA. The CDR3 nucleotides read TGCAGCGTTTCCCCGGAAGAGACCCAGTACTTC. Amino acids: CSVSPEETQYF. The full variable domain, with the rest looked up from reference TRBV29-1 and TRBJ2-5, is SAVISQKPSRDICQRGTSLTIQCQVDSQVTMMFWYRQQPGQSLTLIATANQGSEATYESGFVIDKFPISRPNLTFSTLTVSNMSPEDSSIYLCSVSPEETQYFGPGTRLLVL.

This clone turned up a few times. This sample also contains other DNA sequences that code for the same CDR3. The chain recombines TRBV11-2 with TRBJ1-2; D is possibly TRBD1 (6 bases). The CDR3 contains 13 residues. Per germline, CDR1 SGHAT and CDR2 FQNNGV. Between the trimmed V and J ends, which lost 5 bases and 4 bases, there was a span of 11 bases. In DNA form, the CDR3 reads TGTGCCAGCAGCCTTGGACAGTCCTATGGCTACACCTTC. It translates to CASSLGQSYGYTF.

Worth noting for this clone: Other DNA sequences of this sample code for an identical CDR3. The V and J genes are TRBV2 and TRBJ2-2, with unresolved D. The germline V gene has CDR1 SNHLY and CDR2 FYNNEI. V lost 5 bases and J lost 1, with 2 bases in between. This CDR3 spans 12 amino acids. CDR3 loop: CASSLNTGELFF. The CDR3 DNA follows: TGTGCCAGCAGTTTGAACACCGGGGAGCTGTTTTTT.

The gene calls are TRBV7-8 and TRBJ2-1; 12 bases match TRBD2. Looked up from germline, CDR1 is SGHVS and CDR2 is FQNEAQ. The CDR3 length is 15 residues. V trimming: 5 bases; J trimming: 7 bases; junction bases outside the gene matches: 6. The CDR3 spells CASSHLAGGLNEQFF. The CDR3 DNA reads TGTGCCAGCAGCCATCTAGCGGGAGGGTTGAATGAGCAGTTCTTC.

The CDR3 spells CAIGSGEGGYTF. The CDR3 coding sequence is TGTGCCATCGGGTCAGGGGAGGGTGGCTACACCTTC. The chain couples TRBV10-3 to TRBJ1-2, with D maybe TRBD1 (6 bases). CDR1 and CDR2 from the germline V gene are ENHRY and SYGVKD. The CDR3 length is 12 residues. V lost 8 bases to trimming and J lost 7 bases, with 14 bases between them.

The chain recombines TRBV10-2 with TRBJ2-1; 13 nucleotides agree with TRBD2. The CDR3 has 14 amino acids. Germline CDR1 WSHSY, CDR2 SAAADI. Losses at the gene ends were 9 bases for V and 8 bases for J; bases not matched to a gene: 7. The CDR3 sequence: CASATSGGRYEQFF. The CDR3, as DNA: TGCGCCAGTGCGACTAGCGGGGGGCGGTATGAGCAGTTCTTC.

V and J are TRBV19 and TRBJ1-1; 10 bases match TRBD1. Germline V gives CDR1 LNHDA, CDR2 SQIVND (reference sequence). The CDR3 length is 16 residues. J was trimmed by 3 bases and V by 8 bases; bases with no gene match: 12. The CDR3 DNA is TGTGCCAGTTCGAAACAAACCGGGACAGGGGACACTGAAGCTTTCTTT. Translating gives CASSKQTGTGDTEAFF.

This rearrangement joins TRBV6-1 to TRBJ2-5; D gene ambiguous. Trimming removed 6 bases from V and 5 bases from J, with 7 bases in between. In germline, CDR1 is MNHNS, CDR2 SASEGT. The CDR3 covers 11 residues. CDR3 loop: CASRAAETQYF. The CDR3 DNA sequence: TGTGCCAGCAGGGCTGCTGAGACCCAGTACTTC.

Notes on this clone: An end of the junction does not agree with germline; a read error may underlie this. V is TRBV13 and J is TRBJ2-3; 8 bases agree with TRBD2. CDR3 length: 17 amino acids. Germline V CDR1 and CDR2: PRHDT, FYEKMQ (reference sequence). The CDR3 is CASSLGTRGALRDTQYF. The CDR3 nucleotides read TGTGCCAGCAGCCTAGGGACTAGGGGGGCCCTGCGAGATACGCAGTATTTT.

The CDR3 nucleotides are TGTGCCAGCTCACCGTTTATACAGGAAGGTGGGTACGAGCAGTACTTC. Encoded protein: CASSPFIQEGGYEQYF. The rearrangement links TRBV18 to TRBJ2-7, with D possibly TRBD1 on 5 matching bases. The germline V gene has CDR1 KGHSH and CDR2 LQKENI. The CDR3 sequence is 16 residues long. V lost 3 bases to trimming and J lost 4 bases, with 19 bases between them.

V and J are TRBV25-1 and TRBJ2-1; D is unclear. V was pared by 5 bases and J by 0 bases, with 11 bases between. Germline CDR1 and CDR2: MGHDK and SYGVNS. This CDR3 contains 15 residues. This CDR3 is CASSQARFSYNEQFF. CDR3 DNA: TGTGCCAGCAGTCAAGCCAGATTCTCCTACAATGAGCAGTTCTTC.

The chain recombines TRBV2 with TRBJ2-7, with TRBD2 as a possible D gene (6 bases). Trimming shortened V by 5 bases and J by 3 bases, and 11 bases separated the two germline ends. The CDR3 sequence is 13 residues long. The germline gives CDR1 SNHLY, CDR2 FYNNEI. The CDR3 here is CASSTQDYYEQYF. CDR3 DNA sequence: TGTGCCAGCAGTACCCAGGACTACTACGAGCAGTACTTC. Full variable domain (rest looked up from reference TRBV2 and TRBJ2-7): EPEVTQTPSHQVTQMGQEVILRCVPISNHLYFYWYRQILGQKVEFLVSFYNNEISEKSEIFDDQFSVERPDGSNFTLKIRSTKLEDSAMYFCASSTQDYYEQYFGPGTRLTVT.

This clone showed up just once. The sample carries other DNA sequences with the same CDR3. CDR3 nucleotide sequence: TGTGCCAGCAGCTTAGGGGTACAAGAGACCCAGTACTTC. Translation: CASSLGVQETQYF. The rearrangement uses TRBV7-2 and TRBJ2-5; no definite D call. V was clipped by 1 base and J by 2 bases, with 5 bases between them. In germline, CDR1 is SGHTA, CDR2 FQGNSA. This CDR3 region has 13 residues.

The chain carries TRBV5-1 and TRBJ2-7, with D hard to call. Trimming pared 1 base from V and 3 bases from J, leaving 5 bases between. The CDR3 is made up of 12 amino acids. The germline gives CDR1 SGHRS, CDR2 YFSETQ. The CDR3 nucleotides are TGCGCCAGCAGCTTGATAGGCTACGAGCAGTACTTC. It encodes CASSLIGYEQYF.

Remarks on this clone: In the same sample, other DNA sequences code for this CDR3. This sequence joins TRBV4-1 and TRBJ1-5, with 11 bases aligning to TRBD1. V was clipped by 3 bases and J by 4 bases; unmatched bases: 2. Germline V lookup: CDR1 MGHRA, CDR2 YSYEKL. The CDR3 runs to 15 residues. The CDR3 DNA reads as TGCGCCAGCAGCCAGGGACAGGGGGGAAATCAGCCCCAGCATTTT. Its translation is CASSQGQGGNQPQHF.

This sequence joins TRBV18 and TRBJ1-2; 7 positions match TRBD1. With 3 bases clipped from V and 4 bases from J, the junction kept 5 bases outside the gene matches. The CDR3 loop spans 14 amino acids. Germline CDR1 is KGHSH and CDR2 is LQKENI. The CDR3: CASSPEGASYGYTF. CDR3 sequence (DNA): TGTGCCAGCTCACCCGAGGGGGCGAGCTATGGCTACACCTTC.

This clone occurred once. The V call is TRBV10-3, the J call TRBJ2-4; D gene unclear. Trimming shortened V by 3 bases and J by 6 bases, and 9 bases separated the two germline ends. The V gene's germline CDR1 is ENHRY and CDR2 SYGVKD. This CDR3 region has 13 residues. CDR3 sequence: CAISEVGPNIQYF. DNA of the CDR3: TGTGCCATCAGTGAAGTCGGACCAAACATTCAGTACTTC.

The genes are TRBV6-5 and TRBJ2-3; D possibly corresponds to TRBD2 (7 bases). From germline, CDR1 is MNHEY and CDR2 SVGAGI. CDR3 length: 15 residues. With 5 bases removed from V and 2 bases from J, the gap between germline ends came to 14 bases. The DNA of the CDR3 is TGTGCCAGCAGTGTGCGGGGGCATAACACAGATACGCAGTATTTT. It yields the protein CASSVRGHNTDTQYF.

The chain combines TRBV7-7 with TRBJ2-5, with D uncertain. From germline, CDR1 is SSHAT and CDR2 FNYEAQ (reference sequence). This CDR3 contains 10 residues. CDR3: CATGTETQYF. CDR3 sequence (DNA): TGTGCTACCGGCACGGAGACCCAGTACTTC.

The chain is built from TRBV7-2 and TRBJ2-7; D is perhaps TRBD2 (6 bases). Germline CDR1 is SGHTA and CDR2 is FQGNSA. The CDR3 consists of 15 residues. V lost 1 base to trimming and J lost 2 bases, with 12 bases between them. This CDR3 reads CASSLGAGTPYEQYF. CDR3 DNA: TGTGCCAGCAGCTTAGGGGCAGGGACTCCCTACGAGCAGTACTTC.